This T cell receptor (beta chain) originates from a study of T cells expressing NK-cell markers. For the study at large: Source material for TCR beta repertoires consisted of sorted CD3+CD56+NKG2C+, CD3+CD56+NKG2C- and CD3+CD56-NKG2C+ T cells. Most of the eight sequenced donors tested HCMV-seropositive; one tested seronegative. Study-wide results and caveats: Topping the CD3+CD56-NKG2C+ fraction as well were these clonotypes, in a few donors. Unclear, still, was the HCMV specificity of the expanded NKG2C+ T cell clones.

TCRdb processed the 5' RACE reads again and assigns one entry to each CDR3 protein, with no DNA. Reported are 300,000 to 500,000 distinct CDR3 sequences; the ten largest clones contain about 10%. Details on this clonotype: The antigen remains unidentified.

The length of the CDR3 is 15 residues. The chain is built from TRBV12-3 or TRBV12-4 and TRBJ2-4; lacking DNA, the TRBD1 call made by TCRdb goes unchecked. Sequencing was carried out using blood T cells: a sorted CD56 or NKG2C T cell subset, CD4+ or CD8+ T cells, or bulk PBMC T cells (not recorded which). The receptor was isolated from a woman aged 50 to 65 in good health. CDR3: CASSSARTFKNIQYF.